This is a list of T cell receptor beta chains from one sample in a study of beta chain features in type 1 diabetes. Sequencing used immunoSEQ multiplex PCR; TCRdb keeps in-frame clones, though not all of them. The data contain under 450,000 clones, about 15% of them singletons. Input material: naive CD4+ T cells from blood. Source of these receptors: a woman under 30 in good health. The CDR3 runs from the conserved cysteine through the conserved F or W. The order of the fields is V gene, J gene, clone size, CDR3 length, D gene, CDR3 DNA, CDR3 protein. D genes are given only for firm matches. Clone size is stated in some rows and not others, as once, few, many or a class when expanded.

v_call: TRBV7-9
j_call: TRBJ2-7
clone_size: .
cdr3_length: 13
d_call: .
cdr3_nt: TGTGCCAGCAGCTTGGGCAGGGACTACGAGCAGTACTTC
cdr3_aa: CASSLGRDYEQYF

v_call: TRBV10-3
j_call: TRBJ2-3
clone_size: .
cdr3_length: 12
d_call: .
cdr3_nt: TGTGCCATCAGTGAGTCGGTAGCTGCGCAGTATTTT
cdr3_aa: CAISESVAAQYF

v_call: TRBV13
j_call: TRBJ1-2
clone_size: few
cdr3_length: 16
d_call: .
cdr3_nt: TGTGCCAGCAGCTTAGTGGCCGGACAGATAACTATTGGCTACACCTTC
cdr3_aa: CASSLVAGQITIGYTF

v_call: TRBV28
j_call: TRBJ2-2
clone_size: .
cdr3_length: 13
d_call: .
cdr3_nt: TGTGCCAGCAGCCCCGACTCCACCGGGGAGCTGTTTTTT
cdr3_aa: CASSPDSTGELFF

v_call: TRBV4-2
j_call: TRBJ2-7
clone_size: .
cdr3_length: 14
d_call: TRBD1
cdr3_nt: TGTGCCAGCAGCCCGCGACAGGGGAACGACGAGCAGTACTTC
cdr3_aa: CASSPRQGNDEQYF

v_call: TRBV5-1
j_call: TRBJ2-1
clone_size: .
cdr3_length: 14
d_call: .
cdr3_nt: TGCGCCAGCAGCTTGGAGGGAAAGCGGGTTGAGCAGTTCTTC
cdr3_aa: CASSLEGKRVEQFF

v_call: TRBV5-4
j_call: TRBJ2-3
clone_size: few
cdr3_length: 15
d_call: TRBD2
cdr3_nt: TGTGCCAGCAGGGCTAGCGGGATCCGCACAGATACGCAGTATTTT
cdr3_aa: CASRASGIRTDTQYF

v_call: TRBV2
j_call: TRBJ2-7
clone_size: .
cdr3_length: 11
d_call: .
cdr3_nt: TGTGCCAGCAACGGCAGGAACGAGCAGTACTTC
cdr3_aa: CASNGRNEQYF

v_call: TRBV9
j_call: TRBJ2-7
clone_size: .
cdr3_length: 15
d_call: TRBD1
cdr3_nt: TGTGCCAGCAGCGTAGGGACAGGGGGCCCCTACGAGCAGTACTTC
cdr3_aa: CASSVGTGGPYEQYF

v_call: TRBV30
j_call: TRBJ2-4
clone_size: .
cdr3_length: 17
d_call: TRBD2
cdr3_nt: TGTGCCTGGAGTGTACGGATTAGCGGGACAACCAAAAACATTCAGTACTTC
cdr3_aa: CAWSVRISGTTKNIQYF

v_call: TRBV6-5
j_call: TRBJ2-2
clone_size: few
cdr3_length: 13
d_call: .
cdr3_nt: TGTGCCAGCAGCCGGACTGTCACCGGGGAGCTGTTTTTT
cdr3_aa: CASSRTVTGELFF

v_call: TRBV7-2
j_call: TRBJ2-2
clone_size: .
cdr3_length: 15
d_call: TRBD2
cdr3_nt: TGTGCCAGCAGCTTCGGGACTAGTCCTACCGGGGAGCTGTTTTTT
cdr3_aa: CASSFGTSPTGELFF

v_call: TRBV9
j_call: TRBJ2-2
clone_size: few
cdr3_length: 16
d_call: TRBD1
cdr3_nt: TGTGCCAGCAGCGTAGCTAACAGGGGGAACACCGGGGAGCTGTTTTTT
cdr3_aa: CASSVANRGNTGELFF

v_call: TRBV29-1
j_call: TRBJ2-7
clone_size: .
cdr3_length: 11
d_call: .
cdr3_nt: TGCAGCGCGACGGAGGGGTTCGAGCAGTACTTC
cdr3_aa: CSATEGFEQYF

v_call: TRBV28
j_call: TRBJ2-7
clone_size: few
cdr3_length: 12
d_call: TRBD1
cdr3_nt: TGTGCCACCCTACAGGGGGCCTACGAGCAGTACTTC
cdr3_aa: CATLQGAYEQYF

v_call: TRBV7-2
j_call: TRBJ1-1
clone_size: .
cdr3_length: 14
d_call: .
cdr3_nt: TGTGCCAGCAGCTTTGGAGGGAGGCCGACTGAAGCTTTCTTT
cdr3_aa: CASSFGGRPTEAFF

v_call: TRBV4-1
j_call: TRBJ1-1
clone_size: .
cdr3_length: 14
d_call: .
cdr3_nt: TGCGCCAGCAGCCAAGTGGGGAGGCGGACTGAAGCTTTCTTT
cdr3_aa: CASSQVGRRTEAFF

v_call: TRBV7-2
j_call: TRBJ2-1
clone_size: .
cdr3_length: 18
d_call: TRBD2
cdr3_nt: TGTGCCAGCAGCTTAGATATGTGGACTAGCGGGATTCCGGGTGAGCAGTTCTTC
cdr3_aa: CASSLDMWTSGIPGEQFF

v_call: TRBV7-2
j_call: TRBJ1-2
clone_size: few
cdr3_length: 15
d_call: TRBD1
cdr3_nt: TGTGCCAGCAGCTTAGCGGACAGGGGGCTTGGCGGCTACACCTTC
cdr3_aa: CASSLADRGLGGYTF

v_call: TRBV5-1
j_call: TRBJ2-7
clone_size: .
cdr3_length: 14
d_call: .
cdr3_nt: TGCGCCAGCAGCTTGGGTAGCGGCTCCTACGAGCAGTACTTC
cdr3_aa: CASSLGSGSYEQYF

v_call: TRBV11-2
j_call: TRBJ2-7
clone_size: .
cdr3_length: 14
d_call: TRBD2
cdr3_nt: TGTGCCAGCTCCGGGCCGGGACTAGCCTACGAGCAGTACTTC
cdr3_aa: CASSGPGLAYEQYF

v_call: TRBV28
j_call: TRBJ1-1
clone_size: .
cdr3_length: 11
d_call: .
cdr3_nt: TGTGCCGGGACAAGGAACACTGAAGCTTTCTTT
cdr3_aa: CAGTRNTEAFF

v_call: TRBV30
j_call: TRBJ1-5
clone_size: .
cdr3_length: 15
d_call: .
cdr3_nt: TGTGCCTGGAGTGTCTTCTCAAGAGGGTACCAGCCCCAGCATTTT
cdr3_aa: CAWSVFSRGYQPQHF

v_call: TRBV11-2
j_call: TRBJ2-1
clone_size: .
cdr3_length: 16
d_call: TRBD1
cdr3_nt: TGTGCCAGCAGCACCACAGGGGCTGGGGTTTACAATGAGCAGTTCTTC
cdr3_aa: CASSTTGAGVYNEQFF

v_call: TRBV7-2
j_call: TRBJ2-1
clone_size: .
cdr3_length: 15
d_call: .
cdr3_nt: TGTGCCAGCAGCTATGACGCGGGCAGATACAATGAGCAGTTCTTC
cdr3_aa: CASSYDAGRYNEQFF

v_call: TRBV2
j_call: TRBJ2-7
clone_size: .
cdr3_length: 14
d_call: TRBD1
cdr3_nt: TGTGCCAGCACCCGGGAGACAGGGGGCCGCGAGCAGTACTTC
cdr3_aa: CASTRETGGREQYF

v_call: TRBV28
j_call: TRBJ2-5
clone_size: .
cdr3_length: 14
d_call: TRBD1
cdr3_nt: TGTGCCAGCAGACCGACAGGGGGCGGTGAGACCCAGTACTTC
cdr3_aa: CASRPTGGGETQYF

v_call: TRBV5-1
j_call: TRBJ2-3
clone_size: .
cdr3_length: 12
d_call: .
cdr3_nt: TGCGCCAGCAGCTTGTCCATAGATACGCAGTATTTT
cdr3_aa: CASSLSIDTQYF

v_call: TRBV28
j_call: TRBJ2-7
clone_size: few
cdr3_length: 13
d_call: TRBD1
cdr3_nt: TGTGCCAGCAGTTATAGGGACAGCTACGAGCAGTACTTC
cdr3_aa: CASSYRDSYEQYF

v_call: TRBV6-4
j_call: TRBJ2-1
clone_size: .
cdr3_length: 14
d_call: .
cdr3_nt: TGTGCCAGCAGTCCGACAAGCTCCTACAATGAGCAGTTCTTC
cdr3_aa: CASSPTSSYNEQFF

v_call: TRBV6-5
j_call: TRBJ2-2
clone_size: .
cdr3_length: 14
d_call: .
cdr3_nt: TGTGCCAGCAAATGGGGGCAGGTCGGCGGGGAGCTGTTTTTT
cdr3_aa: CASKWGQVGGELFF

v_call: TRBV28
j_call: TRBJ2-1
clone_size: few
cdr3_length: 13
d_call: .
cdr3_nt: TGTGCCAGCAGTTTCTCCGGGAGTGATGAGCAGTTCTTC
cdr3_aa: CASSFSGSDEQFF

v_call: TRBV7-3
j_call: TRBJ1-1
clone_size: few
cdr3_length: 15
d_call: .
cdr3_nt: TGTGCCAGCAGCTTAATCGGTGGGGGGTACACTGAAGCTTTCTTT
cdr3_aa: CASSLIGGGYTEAFF

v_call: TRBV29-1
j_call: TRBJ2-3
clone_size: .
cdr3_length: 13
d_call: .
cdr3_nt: TGCAGCGTGGCCGCGACAGGAGGAGATACGCAGTATTTT
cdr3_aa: CSVAATGGDTQYF

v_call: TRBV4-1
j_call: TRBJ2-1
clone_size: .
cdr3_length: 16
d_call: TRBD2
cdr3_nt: TGCGCCAGCAGCCAATTCGGACTAGGGGCCTACAATGAGCAGTTCTTC
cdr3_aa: CASSQFGLGAYNEQFF

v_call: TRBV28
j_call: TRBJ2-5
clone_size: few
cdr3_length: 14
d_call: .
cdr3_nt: TGTGCCAGCAGTTCAGGACAGTACCAAGAGACCCAGTACTTC
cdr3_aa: CASSSGQYQETQYF

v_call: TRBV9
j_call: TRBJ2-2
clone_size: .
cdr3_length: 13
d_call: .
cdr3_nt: TGTGCCAGCACTCCGGGGAACACCGGGGAGCTGTTTTTT
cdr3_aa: CASTPGNTGELFF